This TCR beta chain comes out of a study of blood T cell repertoires in COVID-19. Measured with immunoSEQ multiplex PCR; TCRdb has only the in-frame clones, and not every one. The data contain about 74,000 clones, around 88% of them singletons. The CDR3 runs to 15 residues. The germline gives CDR1 SGHTA, CDR2 FQGNSA. The V end lost 0 bases, the J end lost 5 bases, and 10 bases lay between the germline ends. V usage is TRBV7-2 and J usage is TRBJ2-2, with D perhaps TRBD2 (5 bases). The clonotype comes from a woman aged 80 or older with active or convalescent COVID-19. Sequencing was performed on peripheral blood. The CDR3 loop is CASSLASRGTGELFF. The CDR3 bases are TGTGCCAGCAGCTTAGCTTCCCGCGGGACCGGGGAGCTGTTTTTT. The whole variable domain, remainder taken from reference TRBV7-2 and TRBJ2-2, is GAGVSQSPSNKVTEKGKDVELRCDPISGHTALYWYRQSLGQGLEFLIYFQGNSAPDKSGLPSDRFSAERTGGSVSTLTIQRTQQEDSAVYLCASSLASRGTGELFFGEGSRLTVL.